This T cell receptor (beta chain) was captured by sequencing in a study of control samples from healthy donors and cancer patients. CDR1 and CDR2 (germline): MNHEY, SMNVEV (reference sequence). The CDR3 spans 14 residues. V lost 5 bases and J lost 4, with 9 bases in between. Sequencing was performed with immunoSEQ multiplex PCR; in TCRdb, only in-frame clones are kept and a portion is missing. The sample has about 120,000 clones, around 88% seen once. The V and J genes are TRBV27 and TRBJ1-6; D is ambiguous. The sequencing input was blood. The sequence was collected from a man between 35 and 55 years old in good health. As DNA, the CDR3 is TGTGCCAGCAGTGCGGGGAGTTATAATTCACCCCTCCACTTT. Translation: CASSAGSYNSPLHF.